Listed below are T cell receptor beta chains from one sample, sequenced in a study of cytomegalovirus exposure and HLA in healthy donors. Sequencing was performed with immunoSEQ multiplex PCR; in TCRdb, only in-frame clones are kept and a portion is missing. Of around 86,000 clones in the sample, approximately 95% are singletons; the top ten hold less than 1.5%. The sequencing input was PBMCs. The receptors shown here come from a woman in her thirties in good health and CMV-seropositive. Each CDR3 is given with its conserved first and last residue. D genes are given only for firm matches. Only some rows state a clone size, as once, few, many or a class for expanded clones.

CDR3: CASNPGGSKNEQFF
DNA: TGTGCCAGCAACCCCGGCGGGAGTAAAAATGAGCAGTTCTTC
J: TRBJ2-1
size: -
D: TRBD2
V: TRBV9

CDR3: CASSLATHNTEAFF
DNA: TGCGCCAGCAGCTTGGCGACACACAACACTGAAGCTTTCTTT
J: TRBJ1-1
size: -
D: -
V: TRBV5-1

CDR3: CASSPISSTDYTF
DNA: TGTGCCAGCAGCCCGATTTCGAGCACAGACTACACCTTC
J: TRBJ1-2
size: -
D: -
V: TRBV9

CDR3: CASSQDVRRGRGEPQHF
DNA: TGCGCCAGCAGCCAAGATGTTCGGAGGGGCCGGGGAGAGCCCCAGCATTTT
J: TRBJ1-5
size: once
D: -
V: TRBV4-1

CDR3: CASSLTRASGETQYF
DNA: TGCGCCAGCAGCCTAACTAGGGCTAGCGGAGAGACCCAGTACTTC
J: TRBJ2-5
size: -
D: TRBD2
V: TRBV4-3

CDR3: CAWTGRETQYF
DNA: TGTGCCTGGACAGGGCGGGAGACCCAGTACTTC
J: TRBJ2-5
size: -
D: -
V: TRBV30

CDR3: CASSRGLYNEQFF
DNA: TGCGCCAGCAGTAGGGGTTTATACAATGAGCAGTTCTTC
J: TRBJ2-1
size: -
D: -
V: TRBV10-1

CDR3: CASSFQGVNTGELFF
DNA: TGTGCCAGCAGCTTTCAGGGTGTGAACACCGGGGAGCTGTTTTTT
J: TRBJ2-2
size: -
D: -
V: TRBV11-2

CDR3: CASSLGGQDNYGYTF
DNA: TGTGCCAGCAGTTTAGGCGGACAAGATAACTATGGCTACACCTTC
J: TRBJ1-2
size: -
D: -
V: TRBV28

CDR3: CASSLGPRHTGTGTNEQFF
DNA: TGTGCCAGCAGCTTAGGCCCACGCCACACCGGGACAGGAACAAATGAGCAGTTCTTC
J: TRBJ2-1
size: -
D: TRBD1
V: TRBV13

CDR3: CASSRTSGRGTGELFF
DNA: TGTGCCAGCAGCAGGACTAGCGGGAGAGGCACCGGGGAGCTGTTTTTT
J: TRBJ2-2
size: -
D: TRBD2
V: TRBV7-9

CDR3: CSVAPRTSGSEQFF
DNA: TGCAGCGTTGCACCCCGGACTAGCGGGAGTGAGCAGTTCTTC
J: TRBJ2-1
size: -
D: TRBD2
V: TRBV29-1

CDR3: CASSPWDSTSYEQYF
DNA: TGTGCCAGCAGTCCGTGGGACAGCACCTCCTACGAGCAGTACTTC
J: TRBJ2-7
size: -
D: TRBD1
V: TRBV28

CDR3: CASLRIRVRAGVNPYNEQFF
DNA: TGTGCCAGCTTACGTATCAGGGTACGAGCGGGAGTAAACCCCTACAATGAGCAGTTCTTC
J: TRBJ2-1
size: -
D: TRBD2
V: TRBV2

CDR3: CASSQDNLWDRGPYEQYF
DNA: TGTGCCAGCAGCCAAGATAACCTCTGGGACAGGGGACCCTACGAGCAGTACTTC
J: TRBJ2-7
size: -
D: TRBD1
V: TRBV4-2

CDR3: CATSPPGGRYNEQFF
DNA: TGTGCCACCAGCCCCCCGGGCGGGAGGTATAATGAGCAGTTCTTC
J: TRBJ2-1
size: -
D: TRBD2
V: TRBV15

CDR3: CASSYNINRGQKEAFF
DNA: TGCGCCAGCAGCTATAACATAAACAGGGGGCAGAAGGAAGCTTTCTTT
J: TRBJ1-1
size: -
D: TRBD1
V: TRBV4-1

CDR3: CAWSDPLTSRLLYEQYF
DNA: TGTGCCTGGAGTGACCCCTTGACATCCCGGTTGCTATACGAGCAGTACTTC
J: TRBJ2-7
size: -
D: -
V: TRBV30

CDR3: CASSLLAPGEQYF
DNA: TGTGCCAGCAGTTTATTAGCTCCCGGCGAGCAGTACTTC
J: TRBJ2-7
size: -
D: -
V: TRBV28

CDR3: CASRASGNEQYF
DNA: TGTGCCAGCAGAGCTAGCGGGAACGAGCAGTACTTC
J: TRBJ2-7
size: -
D: TRBD2
V: TRBV6-1

CDR3: CASSLGDTHSSTDTQYF
DNA: TGTGCCAGCAGCTTGGGTGACACCCACTCTAGCACAGATACGCAGTATTTT
J: TRBJ2-3
size: few
D: -
V: TRBV5-4

CDR3: CASSARTGGRSYQPQHF
DNA: TGTGCCAGTAGTGCCCGGACAGGGGGAAGGAGCTATCAGCCCCAGCATTTT
J: TRBJ1-5
size: -
D: TRBD1
V: TRBV19

CDR3: CASSPEGANYGYTF
DNA: TGTGCCAGCTCACCAGAAGGGGCTAACTATGGCTACACCTTC
J: TRBJ1-2
size: -
D: -
V: TRBV18

CDR3: CASRRVLATGELFF
DNA: TGTGCCAGCAGGCGAGTATTAGCCACCGGGGAGCTGTTTTTT
J: TRBJ2-2
size: -
D: -
V: TRBV28

CDR3: CASSLENRYEQYF
DNA: TGCGCCAGCAGCTTGGAGAACAGGTACGAGCAGTACTTC
J: TRBJ2-7
size: -
D: -
V: TRBV5-1

CDR3: CASSLELAEFPDTQYF
DNA: TGTGCCAGCAGTTTAGAACTAGCGGAGTTCCCAGATACGCAGTATTTT
J: TRBJ2-3
size: -
D: TRBD2
V: TRBV28

CDR3: CASSPKAGGFTDTQYF
DNA: TGTGCCAGCTCACCTAAAGCGGGAGGTTTTACAGATACGCAGTATTTT
J: TRBJ2-3
size: -
D: TRBD2
V: TRBV18

CDR3: CASSSGTGVYEQYF
DNA: TGTGCCAGCAGTTCCGGGACAGGAGTCTACGAGCAGTACTTC
J: TRBJ2-7
size: -
D: TRBD1
V: TRBV28

CDR3: CAIRGGRAVHNEQFF
DNA: TGTGCCATCCGAGGGGGGAGGGCCGTCCACAATGAGCAGTTCTTC
J: TRBJ2-1
size: -
D: -
V: TRBV11-2

CDR3: CASIGTGMNTEAFF
DNA: TGTGCCAGTATCGGGACAGGAATGAACACTGAAGCTTTCTTT
J: TRBJ1-1
size: -
D: TRBD1
V: TRBV19

CDR3: CASSQGSYSNQPQHF
DNA: TGTGCCAGTAGTCAGGGATCTTATAGCAATCAGCCCCAGCATTTT
J: TRBJ1-5
size: few
D: -
V: TRBV19

CDR3: CASSEVGLASYEQYF
DNA: TGTGCCAGCAGTGAAGTGGGACTAGCGTCCTACGAGCAGTACTTC
J: TRBJ2-7
size: -
D: TRBD2
V: TRBV6-1

CDR3: CASSIQGGQPQHF
DNA: TGTGCCAGTAGTATCCAGGGCGGTCAGCCCCAGCATTTT
J: TRBJ1-5
size: -
D: -
V: TRBV19

CDR3: CASSSWDRGGHQPQHF
DNA: TGTGCCAGCAGCTCCTGGGACAGGGGCGGTCATCAGCCCCAGCATTTT
J: TRBJ1-5
size: -
D: TRBD1
V: TRBV28

CDR3: CASSFGGSYGEQFF
DNA: TGTGCCAGCAGTTTCGGCGGGAGCTACGGTGAGCAGTTCTTC
J: TRBJ2-1
size: -
D: TRBD2
V: TRBV27

CDR3: CASSLALAGGYEQYF
DNA: TGTGCCAGCAGTTTGGCCCTAGCGGGAGGGTACGAGCAGTACTTC
J: TRBJ2-7
size: -
D: TRBD2
V: TRBV28

CDR3: CASSLDRGAEAFF
DNA: TGTGCCAGCAGCTTGGACAGGGGGGCTGAAGCTTTCTTT
J: TRBJ1-1
size: -
D: TRBD1
V: TRBV5-8

CDR3: CASLRVTGTEAFF
DNA: TGTGCCAGCCTAAGGGTGACGGGGACTGAAGCTTTCTTT
J: TRBJ1-1
size: -
D: -
V: TRBV27

CDR3: CASSRTGNSYEQYF
DNA: TGTGCCAGCAGTAGGACAGGGAACTCCTACGAGCAGTACTTC
J: TRBJ2-7
size: once
D: TRBD1
V: TRBV28

CDR3: CASSLGSSTDTQYF
DNA: TGTGCCAGCAGCTTAGGGAGTAGCACAGATACGCAGTATTTT
J: TRBJ2-3
size: -
D: -
V: TRBV7-2

CDR3: CASSLDPNSGRSQYF
DNA: TGCGCCAGCAGCTTGGATCCGAATAGCGGGAGGTCCCAGTACTTC
J: TRBJ2-5
size: -
D: TRBD2
V: TRBV5-1

CDR3: CASSMLRGSRTEAFF
DNA: TGTGCCAGTAGTATGCTCCGGGGGAGTAGGACTGAAGCTTTCTTT
J: TRBJ1-1
size: -
D: -
V: TRBV19